A selection of T cell receptor beta chains follows, all from one sample in a study of identical twins. Each CDR3 protein gets one entry after TCRdb re-called the 5' RACE reads with MiXCR. The repertoire holds about 520,000 distinct CDR3 sequences, about 20% seen once, with around 0.91% in the top ten. These sequences were also reported in another study, on T cells expressing NK-cell markers.

Sequenced input: CD4+ T cells sorted from blood. The receptors were gathered from a woman aged 18-29 years in good health. CDR3s include the opening cysteine and the closing phenylalanine or tryptophan.

v_gene | CDR3aa
TRBV7-2 | CASSLIGQALGEQYF
TRBV5-1 | CASSVTGYEQYF
TRBV10-1 | CASSAGLGYGYTF
TRBV7-9 | CASSLQQGATDTQYF
TRBV10-3 | CATKHGGGALNEQFF
TRBV7-8 | CASSLDKRRRDEQYF
TRBV2 | CASSEAGRNNEQFF
TRBV12-3/TRBV12-4 | CASSPTRTGEQYGYTF
TRBV29-1 | CSAIANRDITEAFF
TRBV10-3 | CAISGVVGSYNEQFF
TRBV6-4 | CASRDRQGIPGELFF
TRBV29-1 | CSVEGGLAGGRDTQYF
TRBV20-1 | CSAQEQGRSTGELFF
TRBV6-5 | CASSYFLAGLTDTQYF
TRBV10-3 | CAISDAKRGSTDTQYF
TRBV5-1 | CASSWGTDNSPLHF
TRBV5-1 | CASSLAGGQGTYEQYF
TRBV5-8 | CASSLFGGAQYF
TRBV10-1 | CASSEWLADTQYF
TRBV29-1 | CSVEDPGGPSTDTQYF
TRBV12-3/TRBV12-4 | CASSPQGTGTEAFF
TRBV6-5 | CASSYGLAPNNEQFF
TRBV6-2/TRBV6-3 | CASSTRQGNTEAFF
TRBV19 | CASQPLAGDIYNEQFF
TRBV11-2 | CASSLDGGTGPYGYTF
TRBV12-3/TRBV12-4 | CASSLADGNNYGYTF
TRBV3-1 | CASSQGLLAGGYRQFF
TRBV9 | CASSVWQGSYNEQFF
TRBV5-1 | CASRGGSQETQYF
TRBV6-5 | CASSYYGTQYF
TRBV27 | CASSSYRGPEAFF
TRBV12-3/TRBV12-4 | CASSPQTSDTQYF
TRBV7-2 | CASSLTGTNRFF
TRBV2 | CASSEEAGGVTGELFF
TRBV5-1 | CASSFTGYTDTQYF
TRBV20-1 | CSAPRGNSPLHF
TRBV27 | CASKAGTSFYTGELFF
TRBV27 | CASSRTATGFSGVKETQYF
TRBV5-1 | CASRFGKGTGYTDTQYF
TRBV12-3/TRBV12-4 | CASSFRLGDQPQHF
TRBV7-9 | CASSLGLAANTGELFF
TRBV5-4 | CASSLRGREGRYNEQFF
TRBV12-3/TRBV12-4 | CASTGHNEQFF